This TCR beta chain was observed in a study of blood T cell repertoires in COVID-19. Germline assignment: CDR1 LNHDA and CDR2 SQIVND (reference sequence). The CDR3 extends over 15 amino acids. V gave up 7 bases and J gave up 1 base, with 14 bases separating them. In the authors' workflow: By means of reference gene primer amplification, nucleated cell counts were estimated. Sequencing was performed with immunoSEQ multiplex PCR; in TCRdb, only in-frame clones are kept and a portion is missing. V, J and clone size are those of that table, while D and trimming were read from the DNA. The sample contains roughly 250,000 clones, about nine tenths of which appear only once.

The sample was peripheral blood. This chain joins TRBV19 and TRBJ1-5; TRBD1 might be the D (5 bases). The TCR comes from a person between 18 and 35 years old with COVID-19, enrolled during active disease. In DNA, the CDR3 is TGTGCCAGTACCACGACAGCCTTGAGCAATCAGCCCCAGCATTTT. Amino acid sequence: CASTTTALSNQPQHF.